A single sample is the source of the 20 T cell receptor beta chains below, sequenced in a study of technical replicates of blood from a few donors. The repertoire was sequenced with immunoSEQ multiplex PCR; TCRdb's copy has only in-frame clones and lacks some. This sample has around 80,000 clones, with 95% to 98% found just once. The sequenced material came from T cells isolated from PBMCs. These receptors all stem from a human donor in good health.

The chain recombines TRBV29-1 with TRBJ2-7; TRBD1 matches at 8 bases. Germline CDR1 reads SQVTM; CDR2 reads ANQGSEA. V shed 7 bases, J shed 2 bases, and the junction held 7 bases outside the gene matches. This CDR3 contains 13 residues. CDR3 in amino acids: CSAGTGIAYEQYF. CDR3 coding DNA: TGCAGCGCTGGGACAGGCATTGCCTACGAGCAGTACTTC.

V and J are TRBV29-1 and TRBJ2-2; TRBD2 might be the D (7 bases). CDR3 length: 15 amino acids. Trimming shortened V by 6 bases and J by 1 base, and 15 bases separated the two germline ends. Per the germline V gene, CDR1 is SQVTM and CDR2 is ANQGSEA. CDR3 sequence reads: CSVPLGGVNTGELFF. The DNA for the CDR3 is TGCAGCGTCCCTTTAGGGGGGGTGAACACCGGGGAGCTGTTTTTT.

V and J are TRBV29-1 and TRBJ1-2; D ambiguous. V was clipped by 4 bases and J by 5 bases, with 8 bases between them. There are 11 residues in the CDR3. The germline V gene has CDR1 SQVTM and CDR2 ANQGSEA. CDR3: CSVGQQYGYTF. The CDR3 nucleotides read TGCAGCGTTGGACAACAATATGGCTACACCTTC. The full variable domain, its missing parts supplied by reference TRBV29-1 and TRBJ1-2, is SAVISQKPSRDICQRGTSLTIQCQVDSQVTMMFWYRQQPGQSLTLIATANQGSEATYESGFVIDKFPISRPNLTFSTLTVSNMSPEDSSIYLCSVGQQYGYTFGSGTRLTVV.

The chain uses TRBV6-5 and TRBJ2-5, with no clear D. Germline CDR1 reads MNHEY; CDR2 reads SVGAGI. With 0 bases removed from V and 1 base from J, the gap between germline ends came to 3 bases. CDR3 size: 13 residues. CDR3 sequence: CASSYSSQETQYF. The DNA of the CDR3 is TGTGCCAGCAGTTACTCCAGCCAAGAGACCCAGTACTTC.

The rearrangement uses TRBV7-9 and TRBJ1-1; D is unresolved. The CDR3 totals 12 residues. Germline values: CDR1 SEHNR, CDR2 FQNEAQ (reference sequence). V was cut by 1 base and J by 7 bases, with 7 bases left in between. For the CDR3, the DNA is TGTGCCAGCAGCTTAGGTACAGATGAAGCTTTCTTT. As protein: CASSLGTDEAFF.

J is TRBJ2-7 and V is TRBV27; TRBD2 matches at 11 bases. Germline V gene sequence: CDR1 MNHEY, CDR2 SMNVEV (reference sequence). The CDR3 totals 18 residues. J gave up 4 bases and V 5 bases, and 16 bases lay outside the gene matches. Written as DNA, the CDR3 is TGTGCCAGCAGTCCCTCGGCTACTAGCGGGGGACCGCCGTACGAGCAGTACTTC. Translation gives CASSPSATSGGPPYEQYF.

The chain has TRBV6-1 and TRBJ2-5, with D possibly matching TRBD2 (5 bases). V dropped 2 bases and J dropped 1 base, with 20 bases sitting between them. The germline gives CDR1 MNHNS, CDR2 SASEGT. The CDR3 totals 18 residues. The CDR3 spells CASSEFPPRRATQETQYF. Here the CDR3 DNA reads TGTGCCAGCAGTGAATTCCCCCCTAGGCGGGCCACCCAAGAGACCCAGTACTTC.

The rearrangement joins TRBV7-2 to TRBJ2-2; tentatively, D is TRBD2 (6 bases). From germline, CDR1 is SGHTA and CDR2 FQGNSA. This CDR3 is 16 amino acids long. V was cut by 6 bases and J by 4 bases, with 18 bases left in between. Written as DNA, the CDR3 is TGTGCCAGCAGAACGACGTCGGGGGAGAGCACCGGGGAGCTGTTTTTT. It codes for CASRTTSGESTGELFF.

V gene TRBV29-1 combines with J gene TRBJ1-2; D might be TRBD1 (5 bases). The CDR3 loop spans 12 amino acids. Germline CDR1 is SQVTM and CDR2 is ANQGSEA. Between the trimmed V and J ends, which lost 7 bases and 2 bases, there was a span of 11 bases. Here the CDR3 DNA reads TGCAGCGCTGCCGCAGGGAACTATGGCTACACCTTC. It specifies CSAAAGNYGYTF.

The table lists this clone with a count of one. V usage is TRBV19 and J usage is TRBJ2-7; D perhaps matches TRBD2 (6 bases). The CDR3 totals 13 residues. Trimming removed 1 base from V and 4 bases from J, with 8 bases in between. CDR1 is LNHDA and CDR2 is SQIVND in the germline V gene (reference sequence). CDR3 nucleotides: TGTGCCAGTAGTATAGTCGGGAGTTACGAGCAGTACTTC. Protein: CASSIVGSYEQYF.

The J gene is TRBJ2-3, the V gene TRBV10-1; 7 nucleotides match TRBD2. The junction had 12 bases not matched to a gene; V was cut back by 7 bases and J by 2 bases. Germline V gene lookup returns CDR1 WNHNN and CDR2 SYGVQD (reference sequence). The length of the CDR3 is 16 residues. This chain's CDR3 is CASIPYWDYYTDTQYF. The CDR3 nucleotides read TGCGCCAGCATTCCATACTGGGACTATTACACAGATACGCAGTATTTT.

This clone was observed a single time. This chain links TRBV9 with TRBJ2-3; 9 bases match TRBD1. Germline V gene sequence: CDR1 SGDLS, CDR2 YYNGEE. The CDR3 sequence is 18 residues long. The junction had 14 bases not matched to a gene; V was cut back by 3 bases and J by 3 bases. The CDR3 bases are TGTGCCAGCAGCGCCAAATTTCTTACCGGGACAGGGACAGATACGCAGTATTTT. Its protein product is CASSAKFLTGTGTDTQYF.

The chain is built from TRBV7-9 and TRBJ2-2, with 9 bases aligning to TRBD2. CDR3 length: 16 amino acids. V gave up 8 bases and J gave up 4 bases; unmatched junction bases: 11. Germline CDR1 and CDR2: SEHNR and FQNEAQ (reference sequence). CDR3 region: CASGRIAGDGTGELFF. CDR3 DNA: TGTGCCAGCGGCAGAATAGCGGGAGACGGCACCGGGGAGCTGTTTTTT.

In its sample, this clone was seen once. This sample includes further DNA sequences coding for the same CDR3. The chain carries TRBV27 and TRBJ2-1, with TRBD1 identical over 9 bases. The CDR3 has 13 amino acids. Germline loops: CDR1 MNHEY, CDR2 SMNVEV (reference sequence). J lost 6 bases, V lost 6 bases, and 3 bases had no gene match. CDR3 sequence reads: CASSRDRANEQFF. In DNA form, the CDR3 reads TGTGCCAGCAGCCGGGACAGGGCCAATGAGCAGTTCTTC.

The CDR3 DNA reads as TGTGCCAGCAGCGAACCCGGGACAGGGGGCACACGGTACGAGCAGTACTTC. It specifies CASSEPGTGGTRYEQYF. J is TRBJ2-7 and V is TRBV5-4; 12 positions agree with TRBD1. Losses at the gene ends were 4 bases for V and 4 bases for J; bases not matched to a gene: 12. Per the germline V gene, CDR1 is SGHNT and CDR2 is YYREEE (reference sequence). The CDR3 has 17 amino acids. Full variable domain (outside the CDR3, taken from reference TRBV5-4 and TRBJ2-7): ETGVTQSPTHLIKTRGQQVTLRCSSQSGHNTVSWYQQALGQGPQFIFQYYREEENGRGNFPPRFSGLQFPNYSSELNVNALELDDSALYLCASSEPGTGGTRYEQYFGPGTRLTVT.

The chain is built from TRBV5-4 and TRBJ2-7; 7 positions match TRBD2. The CDR3 consists of 14 residues. CDR1 is SGHNT and CDR2 is YYREEE in the germline V gene (reference sequence). The trim removed 5 bases at V and 3 bases at J, leaving 8 bases unmatched. CDR3 protein: CASSNPGLSYEQYF. In nucleotides, the CDR3 is TGTGCCAGCAGTAACCCGGGACTAAGCTACGAGCAGTACTTC.

This clone was seen once. V is TRBV6-5 and J is TRBJ2-2; D not certain. V gave up 2 bases and J gave up 5 bases, with 9 bases separating them. CDR3 size: 14 residues. Germline CDR1 and CDR2: MNHEY and SVGAGI. Here the CDR3 DNA reads TGTGCCAGCAGTTACGGCCTGATTACCGGGGAGCTGTTTTTT. This sequence encodes CASSYGLITGELFF.

In this sample, this clone turned up once. The chain recombines TRBV28 with TRBJ1-4, with 8 bases aligning to TRBD1. The CDR3 is made up of 15 amino acids. Germline loops: CDR1 MDHEN, CDR2 SYDVKM. The trim removed 5 bases at V and 7 bases at J, leaving 9 bases unmatched. The DNA for the CDR3 is TGTGCCAGCAGTACCTTTTCAGGGGGCATTGAAAAACTGTTTTTT. Residues: CASSTFSGGIEKLFF. The whole variable domain, filled in from reference TRBV28 and TRBJ1-4, reads DVKVTQSSRYLVKRTGEKVFLECVQDMDHENMFWYRQDPGLGLRLIYFSYDVKMKEKGDIPEGYSVSREKKERFSLILESASTNQTSMYLCASSTFSGGIEKLFFGSGTQLSVL.

This chain uses TRBV29-1 with TRBJ2-5, with a tentative D call TRBD2 (5 bases). The CDR3 contains 14 residues. V was shortened by 8 bases and J by 5 bases, with 21 bases between the two germline ends. Germline lookup yields CDR1 SQVTM and CDR2 ANQGSEA. In DNA form, the CDR3 reads TGCAGCACCTTGGGAGCGTCCCGTGTGGAGACCCAGTACTTC. It yields the protein CSTLGASRVETQYF. Full variable domain (remainder filled in from reference TRBV29-1 and TRBJ2-5): SAVISQKPSRDICQRGTSLTIQCQVDSQVTMMFWYRQQPGQSLTLIATANQGSEATYESGFVIDKFPISRPNLTFSTLTVSNMSPEDSSIYLCSTLGASRVETQYFGPGTRLLVL.

The rearrangement joins TRBV10-2 to TRBJ2-7; TRBD2 aligns across 8 bases. V gave up 3 bases and J gave up 0 bases; unmatched junction bases: 4. CDR1 WSHSY and CDR2 SAAADI come from the germline V gene. CDR3 length: 15 residues. The DNA for the CDR3 is TGCGCCAGCAGTGAAAGGGCGGGAGGCTCCTACGAGCAGTACTTC. Amino acid sequence: CASSERAGGSYEQYF.